The T cell receptor (beta chain) under discussion was sequenced for a study of cytomegalovirus exposure and HLA in healthy donors. With 60 Vbeta and 13 Jbeta primers, the PCR was carried out. The protocol was immunoSEQ multiplex PCR, while the TCRdb copy is restricted to in-frame clones and leaves out a portion. This repertoire shows about 120,000 clones, approximately 75% found once; its top ten account for around 1.9%. The germline gives CDR1 MDHEN, CDR2 SYDVKM. The CDR3 loop spans 14 amino acids. Trimming took off 4 bases at V and 4 bases at J, with 13 bases between the two ends. The sequencing sample was made of PBMCs. This receptor was obtained from a man aged 35-49 years in good health and CMV-seronegative. This sequence joins TRBV28 and TRBJ1-1; D is possibly TRBD1 (5 bases). The CDR3 sequence is CASSSAGYITEAFF. In DNA form, the CDR3 reads TGTGCCAGCAGTTCCGCAGGGTATATCACTGAAGCTTTCTTT. Looking up the rest from reference TRBV28 and TRBJ1-1 gives the full variable domain: DVKVTQSSRYLVKRTGEKVFLECVQDMDHENMFWYRQDPGLGLRLIYFSYDVKMKEKGDIPEGYSVSREKKERFSLILESASTNQTSMYLCASSSAGYITEAFFGQGTRLTVV.